This TCR beta chain was identified in a study of T-cell memory formation after mild COVID-19. The wider study: The two donors had largely donor-specific TCR clusters.

Study conclusions and caveats: CD4/CD8 balance characterized clones contracting day 15 to 85, and CD4+ skew characterized later expanders. Contracting CD4+ clones sat mainly in CM and EM; CD8+ in EMRA.

Trimming took off 10 bases at V and 6 bases at J, with 18 bases between the two ends. Germline CDR1 and CDR2: MNHNY and SVGAGI (reference sequence). The length of the CDR3 is 14 residues. The TCR alpha and TCR beta cDNA libraries, bearing sample barcodes and UMIs, were generated by 5'RACE using constant-segment primers. One entry per CDR3 protein results from TCRdb running MiXCR on the 5' RACE reads. The sample has approximately 300,000 distinct CDR3 sequences; roughly 21% are singletons. This clonotype has a handful of counts. The antigen remains undetermined. This receptor was identified in a man aged 18 to 30 who had mild COVID-19 (a few samples of this study predate the infection). Cell type and time point are not known. The sample comprised PBMCs or a T cell subset sorted from them (not recorded which). This rearrangement joins TRBV6-6 to TRBJ2-2; D is perhaps TRBD1 (5 bases). CDR3 DNA: TGTGCCACGCCCCACTCAGGGATCTCCGGGGAGCTGTTTTTT. It encodes CATPHSGISGELFF.